A selection of T cell receptor beta chains follows, all from one sample in a study of graft-versus-host responses after intestinal transplantation. The antigens for these receptors are not known. The data were produced by immunoSEQ multiplex PCR, yet TCRdb's version contains in-frame clones alone and is incomplete. The table lists approximately 130,000 clones, around nine tenths of them singletons. This material consisted of unstimulated CD4+ T cells sorted from spleen or lymph node cells, taken before intestinal transplant. The receptors originated from a human donor who received an intestinal transplant. CDR3s leave out the opening cysteine and the closing phenylalanine or tryptophan. The order of the fields is V gene, D gene, CDR3 protein. A D gene is named only where the DNA matches it firmly.

V: TRBV11-1; D: TRBD1; CDR3: ASLGQGPETQY
V: TRBV4-1; D: -; CDR3: ASSHLQETQY
V: TRBV20-1; D: -; CDR3: SADNIGGQY
V: TRBV9; D: -; CDR3: ASSVGGSYEQY
V: TRBV19; D: -; CDR3: ASSIGLGRDNSPLH
V: TRBV29-1; D: -; CDR3: SVGHTGHYEQY
V: TRBV6-6; D: TRBD2; CDR3: ASRRGEIPSDEQY
V: TRBV20-1; D: -; CDR3: SARASYGYT
V: TRBV18; D: -; CDR3: ASSPATRGNSPLH
V: TRBV19; D: TRBD1; CDR3: ASSPRQGAWDIQY
V: TRBV7-9; D: -; CDR3: ASSFKVVVDRAGTEAF
V: TRBV6-5; D: TRBD1; CDR3: ASSRDRGLYEQY
V: TRBV27; D: TRBD1; CDR3: ASKDRENSPLH
V: TRBV29-1; D: -; CDR3: SVERAGADYT
V: TRBV9; D: TRBD1; CDR3: ASSNVDRTRYT
V: TRBV2; D: TRBD2; CDR3: ASSPSGVAEQY
V: TRBV2; D: -; CDR3: ASSERGGGNTEAF
V: TRBV30; D: TRBD1; CDR3: AWSRGQGRNQPQH
V: TRBV5-1; D: TRBD2; CDR3: ASSLGGTSITNEQF
V: TRBV5-6; D: -; CDR3: ASSDTINSPLH
V: TRBV2; D: TRBD2; CDR3: ASSVPSGGLSSYEQY
V: TRBV14; D: TRBD1; CDR3: ASSPGQGIMRLTDTQY